This entry lists 14 T cell receptor beta chains sequenced from one sample in a study of blood T cell repertoires in COVID-19. TCRdb keeps only in-frame clones here, not all; method: immunoSEQ multiplex PCR. The repertoire holds 350,000 or so clones, with around 89% as singletons. Sequencing was performed on peripheral blood. Receptors were obtained from a woman aged 25 to 39 with COVID-19, enrolled during active disease.

This chain uses TRBV6-2 or TRBV6-3 with TRBJ2-2; 8 bases agree with TRBD2. V was pared by 6 bases and J by 3 bases, with 3 bases of the junction left unmatched. CDR3 length equals 14 residues. Looked up from germline, CDR1 is MNHEY and CDR2 is SVGEGT. In DNA, the CDR3 is TGTGCCAGCAGCCGGGGGGGTGACACCGGGGAGCTGTTTTTT. Amino acids: CASSRGGDTGELFF.

This clone has just one count. This chain connects TRBV5-6 to TRBJ2-1; 13 bases agree with TRBD2. This CDR3 contains 17 residues. J was trimmed by 3 bases and V by 3 bases; bases with no gene match: 6. Germline assignment: CDR1 SGHDT and CDR2 YYEEEE. This chain's CDR3 is CASSSQGLAGFYNEQFF. Written as DNA, the CDR3 is TGTGCCAGCAGCTCCCAGGGACTAGCGGGGTTCTACAATGAGCAGTTCTTC.

The sample holds a few counts of this clone. The chain uses TRBV5-1 and TRBJ1-1; no reliable D call. The germline V and J ends were trimmed by 0 bases and 7 bases, with 10 bases remaining between them. The CDR3 runs 13 residues. The germline V gene has CDR1 SGHRS and CDR2 YFSETQ. CDR3 protein: CASSLETGLEAFF. CDR3 coding DNA: TGCGCCAGCAGCTTGGAAACGGGTCTTGAAGCTTTCTTT.

The J gene is TRBJ2-7, the V gene TRBV11-3, with D perhaps matching TRBD2 (6 bases). Germline CDR1 is SGHNT and CDR2 is YENEEA. V was shortened by 4 bases and J by 2 bases, with 12 bases between the two germline ends. CDR3 length: 14 amino acids. The CDR3 coding sequence is TGTGCCAGCAGCTGGGAGGCAGGGACCTACGAGCAGTACTTC. Residues: CASSWEAGTYEQYF.

V and J are TRBV19 and TRBJ1-2; 8 bases map to TRBD1. The V gene end was trimmed by 8 bases and the J gene end by 2 bases; junction bases not matched to a gene: 7. Germline CDR1 LNHDA, CDR2 SQIVND (reference sequence). The CDR3 has 14 residues. This chain's CDR3 is CASLGRGRNYGYTF. For the CDR3, the DNA is TGTGCCAGTCTCGGCAGGGGGCGAAACTATGGCTACACCTTC. Full variable domain (remainder filled in from reference TRBV19 and TRBJ1-2): DGGITQSPKYLFRKEGQNVTLSCEQNLNHDAMYWYRQDPGQGLRLIYYSQIVNDFQKGDIAEGYSVSREKKESFPLTVTSAQKNPTAFYLCASLGRGRNYGYTFGSGTRLTVV.

Concerning this clone: The sample contains more than one DNA sequence encoding this CDR3. The rearrangement joins TRBV9 to TRBJ1-3, with TRBD1 matching over 7 bases. Unmatched junction bases numbered 2, after V lost 0 bases and J lost 2 bases. Per the germline V gene, CDR1 is SGDLS and CDR2 is YYNGEE. The CDR3 totals 15 residues. CDR3 sequence reads: CASSVAQGAGNTIYF. In DNA form, the CDR3 reads TGTGCCAGCAGCGTAGCCCAGGGGGCTGGAAACACCATATATTTT.

The chain employs TRBV5-1 and TRBJ1-2; TRBD1 matches 7 bases. Germline values: CDR1 SGHRS, CDR2 YFSETQ. With 0 bases clipped from V and 4 bases from J, the junction kept 12 bases outside the gene matches. This CDR3 is 17 amino acids long. As DNA, the CDR3 is TGCGCCAGCAGCTTGGGCCTTACCAGGGGGGCAGGCTATGGCTACACCTTC. This codes for CASSLGLTRGAGYGYTF.

The chain has TRBV6-5 and TRBJ1-4, with D unclear. V was shortened by 3 bases and J by 8 bases, with 13 bases between the two germline ends. CDR1 is MNHEY, CDR2 SVGAGI, per germline. This CDR3 is built from 14 residues. The CDR3 DNA is TGTGCCAGCAGTTATTCGGGTAGTGGGGAAAAACTGTTTTTT. It codes for CASSYSGSGEKLFF.

The rearrangement links TRBV5-1 to TRBJ2-6; D not resolved. The germline gives CDR1 SGHRS, CDR2 YFSETQ. The germline V and J ends were trimmed by 0 bases and 1 base, with 5 bases remaining between them. The CDR3 loop spans 15 amino acids. The CDR3 sequence: CASSLAISGANVLTF. The CDR3, as DNA: TGCGCCAGCAGCTTGGCTATTTCTGGGGCCAACGTCCTGACTTTC.

V is TRBV28 and J is TRBJ2-2; 15 bases are shared with TRBD2. With V trimmed by 6 bases and J by 5 bases, 10 bases remained unmatched. Germline loops: CDR1 MDHEN, CDR2 SYDVKM. This CDR3 has 18 amino acids. CDR3 DNA sequence: TGTGCCAGCAGCCTCACCGGGACTAGCGGGGGGTGGACCGGGGAGCTGTTTTTT. Residues: CASSLTGTSGGWTGELFF.

J is TRBJ2-1 and V is TRBV9; no firm D call. Germline CDR1 reads SGDLS; CDR2 reads YYNGEE. V was pared by 0 bases and J by 9 bases, with 10 bases between. The CDR3 sequence is 13 residues long. The CDR3 region has the DNA TGTGCCAGCAGCGTAGGAGTTTCGGGTGAGCAGTTCTTC. It encodes CASSVGVSGEQFF.

Ten or more counts support this clone. CDR3 sequence: CASRPQGGVYGYTF. The CDR3 region has the DNA TGTGCCAGCAGGCCCCAAGGGGGCGTCTATGGCTACACCTTC. The chain is built from TRBV7-9 and TRBJ1-2; 7 positions match TRBD1. Looked up from germline, CDR1 is SEHNR and CDR2 is FQNEAQ (reference sequence). The CDR3 extends over 14 amino acids. J gave up 4 bases and V 6 bases, and 8 bases lay outside the gene matches. Full variable domain (remainder filled in from reference TRBV7-9 and TRBJ1-2): DTGVSQNPRHKITKRGQNVTFRCDPISEHNRLYWYRQTLGQGPEFLTYFQNEAQLEKSRLLSDRFSAERPKGSFSTLEIQRTEQGDSAMYLCASRPQGGVYGYTFGSGTRLTVV.

This sequence joins TRBV6-5 and TRBJ1-1; D gene ambiguous. V lost 6 bases and J 0 bases, leaving 5 bases between the germline ends. Germline V gene sequence: CDR1 MNHEY, CDR2 SVGAGI. The CDR3 is made up of 12 amino acids. As DNA, the CDR3 is TGTGCCAGCAGCCATTTGAACACTGAAGCTTTCTTT. Protein sequence: CASSHLNTEAFF.

The CDR3 DNA reads as TGTGCCAGCCCCGCTAGCGGGGGAACAGATACGCAGTATTTT. It translates to CASPASGGTDTQYF. The chain is built from TRBV2 and TRBJ2-3; TRBD2 aligns across 10 bases. Germline CDR1 is SNHLY and CDR2 is FYNNEI. V shed 8 bases, J shed 3 bases, and the junction held 5 bases outside the gene matches. The CDR3 extends over 14 amino acids.